The 30 T cell receptor beta chains presented below share a single source sample, sequenced in a study of blood T cell repertoires in COVID-19. This table comes from immunoSEQ multiplex PCR, and its TCRdb copy is limited to in-frame clones, with some not included. The sample holds approximately 270,000 clones, 75% to 90% seen once. Input material: PBMCs or T cells enriched from blood (not recorded which). Receptors were obtained from a woman in her forties or fifties who had recovered from COVID-19.

This clone has only one observation. V usage is TRBV28 and J usage is TRBJ2-7; D is possibly TRBD1 (5 bases). Between the trimmed V and J ends, which lost 7 bases and 3 bases, there was a span of 13 bases. Looked up from germline, CDR1 is MDHEN and CDR2 is SYDVKM. The CDR3 is made up of 13 amino acids. In DNA, the CDR3 is TGTGCCAGCATAGGCCGACAGTACTACGAGCAGTACTTC. Translating gives CASIGRQYYEQYF.

The J gene is TRBJ2-7, the V gene TRBV6-6, with a possible D match to TRBD2 (6 bases). This CDR3 comprises 12 residues. V was cut by 6 bases and J by 6 bases, with 12 bases left in between. Germline V gene lookup returns CDR1 MNHNY and CDR2 SVGAGI (reference sequence). The CDR3 loop reads CASSLGGFEQYF. The CDR3 DNA is TGTGCCAGCAGCCTAGGAGGGTTCGAGCAGTACTTC.

The V gene is TRBV6-2 or TRBV6-3, the J gene TRBJ1-5; 7 bases line up with TRBD1. Losses at the gene ends were 6 bases for V and 0 bases for J; bases not matched to a gene: 8. The length of the CDR3 is 16 residues. CDR1 and CDR2 (germline): MNHEY, SVGEGT. For the CDR3, the DNA is TGTGCCAGCAGCCAAAGACAGGGAATTAGCAATCAGCCCCAGCATTTT. Protein sequence: CASSQRQGISNQPQHF.

The V gene is TRBV7-8, the J gene TRBJ1-1, with D unclear. Germline V lookup: CDR1 SGHVS, CDR2 FQNEAQ. V was cut by 8 bases and J by 5 bases, with 12 bases left in between. The CDR3 covers 12 residues. CDR3 region: CASSASGTEAFF. The CDR3 DNA follows: TGTGCCAGCTCCGCGAGCGGGACTGAAGCTTTCTTT.

This chain joins TRBV19 and TRBJ2-3; 10 bases are a match to TRBD1. Unmatched junction bases numbered 6, after V lost 6 bases and J lost 3 bases. Germline CDR1 LNHDA, CDR2 SQIVND (reference sequence). This CDR3 has 15 amino acids. In DNA, the CDR3 is TGTGCCAGTAGACCGACAGGGGGCACGACAGATACGCAGTATTTT. Translated: CASRPTGGTTDTQYF.

This chain uses TRBV27 with TRBJ2-7; the match to TRBD1 covers 8 bases. CDR3 length: 15 residues. With 3 bases clipped from V and 2 bases from J, the junction kept 6 bases outside the gene matches. Per germline, CDR1 MNHEY and CDR2 SMNVEV (reference sequence). CDR3 coding DNA: TGTGCCAGCAGTTTTCAGGGGACAGGTACCTACGAGCAGTACTTC. It is translated as CASSFQGTGTYEQYF.

This clone was detected a few times. The V gene is TRBV28, the J gene TRBJ1-5; TRBD1 agrees at 10 bases. There are 16 residues in the CDR3. Germline assignment: CDR1 MDHEN and CDR2 SYDVKM. V lost 6 bases, J lost 5 bases, and 10 bases stayed unmatched. This CDR3 reads CASREFMGQGYQPQHF. CDR3 in DNA: TGTGCCAGCAGAGAATTCATGGGACAGGGGTATCAGCCCCAGCATTTT.

The chain links TRBV9 to TRBJ1-1, with 8 bases aligning to TRBD1. CDR1 SGDLS and CDR2 YYNGEE come from the germline V gene. CDR3 length: 15 amino acids. With 0 bases clipped from V and 4 bases from J, the junction kept 5 bases outside the gene matches. The CDR3 loop reads CASSVVGTGGTEAFF. Written as DNA, the CDR3 is TGTGCCAGCAGCGTAGTAGGAACAGGGGGCACTGAAGCTTTCTTT.

The V and J genes are TRBV6-1 and TRBJ1-5; D is possibly TRBD1 (6 bases). Germline V lookup: CDR1 MNHNS, CDR2 SASEGT. V lost 5 bases, J lost 5 bases, and 13 bases lay in between. The length of the CDR3 is 14 residues. DNA for the CDR3: TGTGCCAGCAGTTCCATACAGGGCGATCAGCCCCAGCATTTT. Its translation is CASSSIQGDQPQHF.

The rearrangement uses TRBV3-1 (or the pseudogene TRBV3-2) and TRBJ1-3, with TRBD1 identical over 7 bases. CDR3 size: 15 residues. The trim removed 4 bases at V and 4 bases at J, leaving 7 bases unmatched. Germline V gene lookup returns CDR1 LGHDT and CDR2 YNNKEL (reference sequence). This CDR3 reads CASSRQTGAGNTIYF. CDR3 bases: TGTGCCAGCAGCCGGCAAACAGGGGCCGGAAACACCATATATTTT.

The chain links TRBV5-1 to TRBJ2-3, with 11 bases aligning to TRBD2. This CDR3 is built from 15 residues. Germline V gene sequence: CDR1 SGHRS, CDR2 YFSETQ. V trimming: 0 bases; J trimming: 6 bases; junction bases outside the gene matches: 3. The CDR3 region has the DNA TGCGCCAGCAGCTTGGGACTAGCGGGAATGGATACGCAGTATTTT. Amino acid sequence: CASSLGLAGMDTQYF.

V gene TRBV2 combines with J gene TRBJ1-5; 7 nucleotides align to TRBD1. The V gene's germline CDR1 is SNHLY and CDR2 FYNNEI. The CDR3 runs 15 residues. V was clipped by 5 bases and J by 1 base; unmatched bases: 5. This chain's CDR3 is CASSRQGGSNQPQHF. CDR3 sequence (DNA): TGTGCCAGCAGTCGACAGGGTGGGAGCAATCAGCCCCAGCATTTT.

This clone was detected a few times. V gene TRBV5-1 combines with J gene TRBJ1-6, with 8 positions matching TRBD1. The V and J ends lost 2 bases and 2 bases, in that order; junction bases with no gene match: 3. This CDR3 comprises 16 residues. CDR1 and CDR2 (germline): SGHRS, YFSETQ. CDR3 in amino acids: CASSFQGAAYNSPLHF. CDR3 bases: TGCGCCAGCAGCTTTCAGGGGGCCGCCTATAATTCACCCCTCCACTTT.

The chain combines TRBV7-9 with TRBJ2-7, with unresolved D. The CDR3 loop spans 14 amino acids. Germline loops: CDR1 SEHNR, CDR2 FQNEAQ (reference sequence). V was cut by 0 bases and J by 0 bases, with 6 bases left in between. The CDR3 spells CASSLARSSYEQYF. CDR3 nucleotides: TGTGCCAGCAGCTTAGCGAGGAGCTCCTACGAGCAGTACTTC.

Written as DNA, the CDR3 is TGTGCCAGCAGTGAAGGGACGGGGGGTATAGCCAAAAACATTCAGTACTTC. It specifies CASSEGTGGIAKNIQYF. The chain recombines TRBV27 with TRBJ2-4, with 7 positions matching TRBD2. Germline V gene sequence: CDR1 MNHEY, CDR2 SMNVEV (reference sequence). Germline trimming cut 5 bases from V and 0 bases from J; bases unmatched to any gene: 10. The CDR3 contains 17 residues.

This rearrangement joins TRBV6-6 to TRBJ2-7; D is uncertain. Trimming cost V 5 bases and J 3 bases, with 8 bases left between them. This CDR3 spans 12 amino acids. Germline CDR1 reads MNHNY; CDR2 reads SVGAGI (reference sequence). CDR3 residues: CASSTPYYEQYF. In DNA form, the CDR3 reads TGTGCCAGCAGTACCCCCTACTACGAGCAGTACTTC.

The V gene is TRBV29-1, the J gene TRBJ1-1; 7 bases fit TRBD1. Germline values: CDR1 SQVTM, CDR2 ANQGSEA. This CDR3 is built from 16 residues. V gave up 7 bases and J gave up 4 bases; unmatched junction bases: 18. The CDR3 is CSAQETGSWLGTEAFF. CDR3 sequence (DNA): TGCAGCGCTCAGGAGACAGGGTCATGGTTAGGCACTGAAGCTTTCTTT.

The chain employs TRBV24-1 and TRBJ2-2; 9 bases match TRBD2. J lost 4 bases, V lost 4 bases, and 6 bases had no gene match. This CDR3 is 16 amino acids long. The germline CDR1 and CDR2 sequences are KGHDR and SFDVKD. The CDR3 nucleotides read TGTGCCACCAGTGAGGCGACTAGCGGACCCACCGGGGAGCTGTTTTTT. Residues: CATSEATSGPTGELFF.

This chain joins TRBV19 and TRBJ2-2; 11 nucleotides match TRBD2. This CDR3 spans 17 amino acids. Germline values: CDR1 LNHDA, CDR2 SQIVND (reference sequence). J was trimmed by 4 bases and V by 3 bases; bases with no gene match: 7. The CDR3 here is CASSIRGTSGITGELFF. The CDR3 coding sequence is TGTGCCAGTAGTATCAGAGGGACTAGCGGAATCACCGGGGAGCTGTTTTTT.

The chain links TRBV28 to TRBJ1-6; 7 bases map to TRBD1. With V trimmed by 6 bases and J by 0 bases, 5 bases remained unmatched. Per germline, CDR1 MDHEN and CDR2 SYDVKM. The CDR3 covers 16 residues. DNA for the CDR3: TGTGCCAGCAGGACAGGGTCGGGCTCCTATAATTCACCCCTCCACTTT. It yields the protein CASRTGSGSYNSPLHF. Full variable domain (remainder filled in from reference TRBV28 and TRBJ1-6): DVKVTQSSRYLVKRTGEKVFLECVQDMDHENMFWYRQDPGLGLRLIYFSYDVKMKEKGDIPEGYSVSREKKERFSLILESASTNQTSMYLCASRTGSGSYNSPLHFGNGTRLTVT.

This rearrangement joins TRBV15 to TRBJ2-1; D is undetermined. The V end was cut by 4 bases, the J end by 8 bases, with 9 bases between. The CDR3 runs to 12 residues. The V gene's germline CDR1 is LNHNV and CDR2 YYDKDF (reference sequence). CDR3 in DNA: TGTGCCACCAGCACCTCCTTGTATGAGCAGTTCTTC. It codes for CATSTSLYEQFF.

The chain has TRBV5-1 and TRBJ2-1, with 9 bases that match TRBD2. V shed 0 bases and J 4 bases; nucleotides not matched to a gene: 8. From germline, CDR1 is SGHRS and CDR2 YFSETQ. The CDR3 contains 17 residues. The CDR3 sequence is CASSLGPRGGEYNEQFF. The CDR3 DNA sequence: TGCGCCAGCAGCTTGGGACCTCGCGGGGGGGAATACAATGAGCAGTTCTTC. The full variable domain, with the rest looked up from reference TRBV5-1 and TRBJ2-1, is KAGVTQTPRYLIKTRGQQVTLSCSPISGHRSVSWYQQTPGQGLQFLFEYFSETQRNKGNFPGRFSGRQFSNSRSEMNVSTLELGDSALYLCASSLGPRGGEYNEQFFGPGTRLTVL.

This chain connects TRBV28 to TRBJ1-3; D is undetermined. V lost 7 bases, J lost 0 bases, and 16 bases lay in between. CDR1 is MDHEN and CDR2 is SYDVKM in the germline V gene. CDR3 length equals 16 residues. CDR3 protein: CASKAGGKSSGNTIYF. Here the CDR3 DNA reads TGTGCCAGCAAAGCGGGCGGCAAGAGCTCTGGAAACACCATATATTTT. The full variable domain, in which reference TRBV28 and TRBJ1-3 provide the parts outside the CDR3, is DVKVTQSSRYLVKRTGEKVFLECVQDMDHENMFWYRQDPGLGLRLIYFSYDVKMKEKGDIPEGYSVSREKKERFSLILESASTNQTSMYLCASKAGGKSSGNTIYFGEGSWLTVV.

This chain links TRBV27 with TRBJ2-5, with D maybe TRBD1 (6 bases). The CDR3 is 18 amino acids. The ends were cut back, 4 bases at V and 0 bases at J, with 21 bases in the middle. Per germline, CDR1 MNHEY and CDR2 SMNVEV (reference sequence). CDR3 in DNA: TGTGCCAGCAGTTCACGGACAGCCGTAGCGATGTACCAAGAGACCCAGTACTTC. Protein sequence: CASSSRTAVAMYQETQYF.

The chain couples TRBV3-1 (or the pseudogene TRBV3-2) to TRBJ2-7, with D possibly being TRBD1 (6 bases). The CDR3 consists of 13 residues. The V gene lost 5 bases and the J gene lost 2 bases, with 10 bases spanning the gap. Germline V gene data show CDR1 as LGHDT and CDR2 as YNNKEL (reference sequence). The CDR3 region has the DNA TGTGCCAGCAGCTCACAGGGAACCTACGAGCAGTACTTC. Residues: CASSSQGTYEQYF.

V gene TRBV7-6 combines with J gene TRBJ2-1; TRBD1 is a possible D gene (6 bases). This CDR3 comprises 13 residues. Deletions cut 2 bases from V and 9 bases from J, with 11 bases between. From germline, CDR1 is SGHVS and CDR2 FNYEAQ. The CDR3 DNA is TGTGCCAGCAGCTTAACAGGGTTGTTTGAGCAGTTCTTC. Its translation: CASSLTGLFEQFF.

This chain links TRBV29-1 with TRBJ1-4; a possible D gene is TRBD1 (5 bases). V gave up 7 bases and J gave up 7 bases, with 16 bases separating them. Germline values: CDR1 SQVTM, CDR2 ANQGSEA. The CDR3 extends over 13 amino acids. The CDR3 nucleotides read TGCAGCGCAACAAAAGGGAGGGGTGAAAAACTGTTTTTT. Encoded protein: CSATKGRGEKLFF.

The rearrangement joins TRBV6-5 to TRBJ2-7, with TRBD2 as a possible D gene (5 bases). Germline loops: CDR1 MNHEY, CDR2 SVGAGI. The length of the CDR3 is 12 residues. V lost 5 bases, J lost 3 bases, and 8 bases lay in between. CDR3 amino acids: CASSRENYEQYF. The CDR3 coding sequence is TGTGCCAGCAGTAGGGAGAACTACGAGCAGTACTTC.

CDR3 amino acids: CASSSPPGNQPQHF. The CDR3 DNA is TGTGCCAGCAGTTCCCCCCCGGGCAATCAGCCCCAGCATTTT. The genes are TRBV28 and TRBJ1-5; D gene uncertain. The CDR3 length is 14 residues. With 4 bases removed from V and 2 bases from J, the gap between germline ends came to 9 bases. Germline CDR1 and CDR2: MDHEN and SYDVKM.

V usage is TRBV6-5 and J usage is TRBJ2-1, with D perhaps TRBD1 (6 bases). V was pared by 1 base and J by 0 bases, with 10 bases between. Per germline, CDR1 MNHEY and CDR2 SVGAGI. The CDR3 has 16 amino acids. This CDR3 is CASSYFQGISYNEQFF. CDR3 DNA sequence: TGTGCCAGCAGTTACTTCCAGGGGATCTCCTACAATGAGCAGTTCTTC.